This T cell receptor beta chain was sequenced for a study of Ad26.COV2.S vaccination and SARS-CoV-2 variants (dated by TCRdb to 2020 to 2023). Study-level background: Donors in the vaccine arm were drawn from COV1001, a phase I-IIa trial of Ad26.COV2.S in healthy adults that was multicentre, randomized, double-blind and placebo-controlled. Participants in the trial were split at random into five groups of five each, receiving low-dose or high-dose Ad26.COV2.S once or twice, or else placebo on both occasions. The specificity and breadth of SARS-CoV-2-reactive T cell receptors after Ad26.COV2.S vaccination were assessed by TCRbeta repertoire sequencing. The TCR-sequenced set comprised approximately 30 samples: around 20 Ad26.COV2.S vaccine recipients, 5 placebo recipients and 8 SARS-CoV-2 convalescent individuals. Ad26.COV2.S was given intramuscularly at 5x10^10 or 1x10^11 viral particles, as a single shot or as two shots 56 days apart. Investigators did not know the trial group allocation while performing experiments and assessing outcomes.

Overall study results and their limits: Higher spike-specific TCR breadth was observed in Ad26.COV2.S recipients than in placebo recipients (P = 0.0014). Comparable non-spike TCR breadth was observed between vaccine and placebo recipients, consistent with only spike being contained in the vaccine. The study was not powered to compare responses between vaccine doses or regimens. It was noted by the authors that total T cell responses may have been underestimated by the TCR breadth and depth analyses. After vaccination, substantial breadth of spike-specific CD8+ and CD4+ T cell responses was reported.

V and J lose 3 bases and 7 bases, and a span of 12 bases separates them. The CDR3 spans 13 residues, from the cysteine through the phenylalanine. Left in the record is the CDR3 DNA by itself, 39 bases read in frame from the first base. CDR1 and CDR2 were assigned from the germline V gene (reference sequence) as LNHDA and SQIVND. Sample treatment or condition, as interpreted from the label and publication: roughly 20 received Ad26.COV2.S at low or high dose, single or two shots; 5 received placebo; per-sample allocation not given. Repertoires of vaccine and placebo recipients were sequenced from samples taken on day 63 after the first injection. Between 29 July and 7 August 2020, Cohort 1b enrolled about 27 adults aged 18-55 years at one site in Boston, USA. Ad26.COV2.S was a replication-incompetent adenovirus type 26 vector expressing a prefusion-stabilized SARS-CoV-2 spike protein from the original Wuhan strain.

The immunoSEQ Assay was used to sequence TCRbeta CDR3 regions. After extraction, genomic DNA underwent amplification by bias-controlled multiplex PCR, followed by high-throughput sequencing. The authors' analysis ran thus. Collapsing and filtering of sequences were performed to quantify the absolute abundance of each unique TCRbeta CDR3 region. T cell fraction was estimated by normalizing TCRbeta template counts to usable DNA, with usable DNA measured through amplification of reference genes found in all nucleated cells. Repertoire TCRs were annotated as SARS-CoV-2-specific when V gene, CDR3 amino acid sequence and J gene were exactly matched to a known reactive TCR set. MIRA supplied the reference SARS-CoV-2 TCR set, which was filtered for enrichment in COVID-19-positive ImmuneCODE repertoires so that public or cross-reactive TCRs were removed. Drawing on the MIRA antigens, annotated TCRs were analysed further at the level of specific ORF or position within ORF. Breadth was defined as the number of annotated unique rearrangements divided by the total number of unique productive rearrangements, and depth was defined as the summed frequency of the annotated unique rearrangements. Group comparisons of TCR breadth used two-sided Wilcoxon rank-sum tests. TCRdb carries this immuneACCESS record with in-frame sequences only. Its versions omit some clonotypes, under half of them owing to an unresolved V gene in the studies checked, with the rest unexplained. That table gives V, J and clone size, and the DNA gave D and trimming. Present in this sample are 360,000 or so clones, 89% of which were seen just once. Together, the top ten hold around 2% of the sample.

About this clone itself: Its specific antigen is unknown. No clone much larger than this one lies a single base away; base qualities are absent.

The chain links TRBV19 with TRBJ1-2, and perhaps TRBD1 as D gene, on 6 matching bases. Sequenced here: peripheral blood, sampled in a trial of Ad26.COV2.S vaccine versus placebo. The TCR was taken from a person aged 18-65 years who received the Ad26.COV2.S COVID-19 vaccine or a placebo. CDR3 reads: CASSIPGEAGYTF. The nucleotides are TGTGCCAGTAGTATTCCAGGGGAGGCTGGCTACACCTTC.